This T cell receptor (beta chain) originates from a study of shared clonotypes between healthy human individuals. As for this clone: Its antigen remains unknown. In the same sample, other DNA sequences code for this CDR3.

Some clones are missing from TCRdb's copy, which holds only in-frame ones; the method was immunoSEQ multiplex PCR. The table shows about 1.1 million clones, with about 80% occurring only once. Donors had no recently reported acute infections or vaccinations and were HIV-negative. The CDR3 sequence is 13 residues long. V was shortened by 1 base and J by 0 bases, with 4 bases between the two germline ends. Germline V gene sequence: CDR1 SGHRS, CDR2 YFSETQ. Study results and limitations: Between a few donors, naive CD4 clonotypes were shared at a level of approximately 5%.

The V call is TRBV5-1, the J call TRBJ1-2; D gene unclear. The sequenced material came from memory CD4+ T cells from PBMCs. Subset: CD45RA-negative fraction. The clonotype comes from a man younger than 35 in good health. Some clones in this sample may be carry-over from other donors' samples. This CDR3 reads CASSLSANYGYTF. DNA for the CDR3: TGCGCCAGCAGCTTGTCAGCTAACTATGGCTACACCTTC.